Each of the 28 T cell receptor beta chains below was sequenced from the same sample in a study of T-cell reconstitution after alpha-beta-depleted transplantation in children (dated by TCRdb to about 2016). The library was built by means of PCR. These reads were obtained on an Illumina HiSeq 2500. Molecular barcoding was employed in the preparation of TCR libraries, with unique molecular identifiers being used to normalize TCRbeta repertoire quantification. The raw public data were reprocessed by TCRdb itself: fastp quality trimming at Q25, MiXCR clonotype calling, in-frame beta chains only. Entries are consolidated by CDR3 protein sequence, retaining the most common genes and DNA. This sample holds approximately 590,000 distinct CDR3 sequences; over 9.5% were observed only once. The ten biggest clones cover around 4% of the sample. This specimen was PBMCs from the stem cell graft donor, taken from the stem cell graft. The receptors stem from a human donor who donated a stem cell graft to a child with acute myeloid leukemia.

In its sample, this clonotype was seen many times. J is TRBJ1-1 and V is TRBV7-9; 10 nucleotides match TRBD1. This CDR3 region has 16 residues. Germline values: CDR1 SEHNR, CDR2 FQNEAQ (reference sequence). The J segment lost 2 bases and the V segment lost 4 bases, leaving 7 bases of the junction unmatched. The CDR3 DNA follows: TGTGCCAGCAGCTCCTTATTGACAGGGGGCAACACTGAAGCTTTCTTT. Translated: CASSSLLTGGNTEAFF.

The CDR3 DNA follows: TGTGCCAGCAGTTTCTTGCCGGGACAGGGCCGCTACGAGCAGTACTTC. Amino acid sequence: CASSFLPGQGRYEQYF. This chain links TRBV27 with TRBJ2-7, with 9 bases identical to TRBD1. Trimming at V came to 3 bases and at J to 3 bases, leaving 9 bases not matched to a gene. The CDR3 has 16 amino acids. Germline-derived CDR1 and CDR2 are MNHEY and SMNVEV (reference sequence).

The chain carries TRBV5-1 and TRBJ2-1; tentative D call: TRBD2 (6 bases). V dropped 0 bases and J dropped 7 bases, with 14 bases sitting between them. Germline assignment: CDR1 SGHRS and CDR2 YFSETQ. The CDR3 consists of 15 residues. The CDR3 sequence: CASSLETGVGNEQFF. The DNA for the CDR3 is TGCGCCAGCAGCTTGGAAACGGGAGTGGGGAATGAGCAGTTCTTC.

The rearrangement joins TRBV5-1 to TRBJ1-5; D is unresolved. The CDR3 has 14 residues. Germline V gene sequence: CDR1 SGHRS, CDR2 YFSETQ. Trimming took off 4 bases at V and 2 bases at J, with 10 bases between the two ends. CDR3 protein: CASSPQVGNQPQHF. The DNA for the CDR3 is TGCGCCAGCAGCCCTCAGGTGGGCAATCAGCCCCAGCATTTT.

This clonotype was recorded at least ten times. Relative to the germline gene, one junction end is altered; a read error may explain this. This rearrangement joins TRBV7-7 to TRBJ2-5; 9 bases line up with TRBD1. Germline assignment: CDR1 SSHAT and CDR2 FNYEAQ (reference sequence). The CDR3 contains 14 residues. CDR3 protein: CASSGTGYQETQYF. CDR3 nucleotide sequence: TGTGCTAGCAGCGGGACAGGGTACCAAGAGACCCAGTACTTC.

The table lists this clonotype with many counts. The CDR3 protein is CASSEGQGAGGYTF. Written as DNA, the CDR3 is TGTGCCAGCAGCGAGGGACAGGGGGCCGGGGGCTACACCTTC. The chain combines TRBV28 with TRBJ1-2, with TRBD1 matching over 12 bases. J gave up 8 bases and V 6 bases, and 7 bases lay outside the gene matches. The germline V gene has CDR1 MDHEN and CDR2 SYDVKM. This CDR3 is built from 14 residues.

In its sample, this clonotype was seen a few times. The chain links TRBV30 to TRBJ2-7; the match to TRBD2 covers 7 bases. This CDR3 is 14 amino acids long. Germline CDR1 and CDR2: GTSNPN and SVGIG (reference sequence). V shed 4 bases, J shed 3 bases, and the junction held 9 bases outside the gene matches. CDR3 sequence (DNA): TGTGCCTGGACCCCGGCGGCTAGCGGCTACGAGCAGTACTTC. Its protein product is CAWTPAASGYEQYF.

This clonotype was counted between two and nine times. The chain links TRBV14 to TRBJ2-1, with D perhaps TRBD2 (5 bases). The CDR3 sequence is 15 residues long. Germline V gene lookup returns CDR1 SGHDN and CDR2 FVKESK. Trimming took 3 bases from V and 3 from J, leaving 12 bases between them. The CDR3 loop reads CASSQLREYYNEQFF. CDR3 nucleotide sequence: TGTGCCAGCAGCCAGCTTCGGGAATACTACAATGAGCAGTTCTTC.

The chain has TRBV12-3 or TRBV12-4 and TRBJ1-5; the D is unclear. V gave up 10 bases and J gave up 0 bases, with 13 bases separating them. This CDR3 has 14 amino acids. The CDR3 DNA reads as TGTGCCACTATGACGGGATTTAGCAATCAGCCCCAGCATTTT. Translating gives CATMTGFSNQPQHF.

This clonotype was observed a few times. The chain combines TRBV5-1 with TRBJ2-4; D remains unclear. V lost 0 bases and J 6 bases, leaving 7 bases between the germline ends. The length of the CDR3 is 13 residues. The germline V gene encodes CDR1 SGHRS and CDR2 YFSETQ. This CDR3 reads CASSLGSPNIQYF. In DNA, the CDR3 is TGCGCCAGCAGCTTGGGAAGTCCAAACATTCAGTACTTC.

This clonotype was recorded a few times. The chain recombines TRBV14 with TRBJ2-7; 10 nucleotides match TRBD1. V lost 6 bases and J lost 5; bases outside the gene matches: 10. The CDR3 has 15 residues. Germline CDR1 SGHDN, CDR2 FVKESK. CDR3 nucleotide sequence: TGTGCCAGCAGTCTCGTCCCGGGACAGGGGAACGAGCAGTACTTC. It translates to CASSLVPGQGNEQYF.

This clonotype appeared a few times. The chain combines TRBV29-1 with TRBJ2-5; the match to TRBD2 covers 7 bases. The CDR3 runs 12 residues. Germline CDR1 reads SQVTM; CDR2 reads ANQGSEA. J lost 5 bases, V lost 7 bases, and 7 bases had no gene match. CDR3 region: CSGEGRGETQYF. The CDR3 nucleotides read TGCAGCGGGGAGGGCCGCGGGGAGACCCAGTACTTC.

This clonotype has a count of ten or more. V is TRBV20-1 and J is TRBJ1-6; possible D gene TRBD1, 5 bases. Looked up from germline, CDR1 is DFQATT and CDR2 is SNEGSKA (reference sequence). CDR3 length: 16 amino acids. V lost 1 base, J lost 0 bases, and 10 bases lay in between. The CDR3 DNA is TGCAGTGCTAGAGGGGGCGGGAGCTCCTATAATTCACCCCTCCACTTT. Its protein product is CSARGGGSSYNSPLHF.

The table lists this clonotype with many counts. The rearrangement uses TRBV27 and TRBJ2-5; 10 nucleotides agree with TRBD2. Trimming took 2 bases from V and 5 from J; bases not matched to a gene: 5. The CDR3 has 15 residues. Germline assignment: CDR1 MNHEY and CDR2 SMNVEV (reference sequence). CDR3 in amino acids: CASSLGLAGAETQYF. The CDR3 DNA reads TGTGCCAGCAGTTTAGGGCTAGCGGGAGCGGAGACCCAGTACTTC.

This chain links TRBV5-1 with TRBJ2-7; 10 bases agree with TRBD2. This CDR3 spans 16 amino acids. J gave up 0 bases and V 3 bases, and 6 bases lay outside the gene matches. Germline CDR1 SGHRS, CDR2 YFSETQ. CDR3 DNA sequence: TGCGCCAGCAGCTCGCCGGGACTAGCGTTCTCCTACGAGCAGTACTTC. It encodes CASSSPGLAFSYEQYF.

This clonotype was counted between two and nine times. This chain joins TRBV20-1 and TRBJ2-7, with TRBD1 as a possible D gene (6 bases). Germline values: CDR1 DFQATT, CDR2 SNEGSKA (reference sequence). CDR3 length: 13 residues. V was trimmed by 7 bases and J by 0 bases, leaving 13 bases between them. The CDR3 nucleotides are TGCAGTGTCAGGACAGCTAGCTCCTACGAGCAGTACTTC. It encodes CSVRTASSYEQYF.

V and J are TRBV5-6 and TRBJ2-1; the D gene is possibly TRBD1 (5 bases). The V end was cut by 4 bases, the J end by 9 bases, with 11 bases between. This CDR3 contains 12 residues. Germline V CDR1 and CDR2: SGHDT, YYEEEE. The DNA for the CDR3 is TGTGCCAGCAGCCTGGACACCGGTGAGCAGTTCTTC. Residues: CASSLDTGEQFF.

This clonotype was seen a handful of times. The chain is built from TRBV28 and TRBJ1-4; 8 bases fit TRBD1. CDR1 is MDHEN, CDR2 SYDVKM, per germline. The CDR3 has 18 residues. J lost 6 bases, V lost 4 bases, and 16 bases had no gene match. The CDR3 loop is CASSSDRAIYNRHEKLFF. The CDR3 DNA is TGTGCCAGCAGTTCGGACAGGGCCATATACAACCGGCATGAAAAACTGTTTTTT.

This clonotype was counted between two and nine times. The J gene is TRBJ2-1, the V gene TRBV20-1; unclear D gene. The germline CDR1 and CDR2 sequences are DFQATT and SNEGSKA (reference sequence). Between the trimmed V and J ends, which lost 8 bases and 0 bases, there was a span of 14 bases. The length of the CDR3 is 14 residues. The CDR3 spells CSFPPPSSYNEQFF. Here the CDR3 DNA reads TGCAGTTTCCCCCCCCCGAGCTCCTACAATGAGCAGTTCTTC.

This chain joins TRBV29-1 and TRBJ1-4; D ambiguous. V was clipped by 3 bases and J by 11 bases, with 10 bases between them. The CDR3 is 11 amino acids. Germline CDR1 SQVTM, CDR2 ANQGSEA. In DNA form, the CDR3 reads TGCAGCGTTGACAAAGCCGAGAAACTGTTTTTT. This gives the protein CSVDKAEKLFF.

The sample holds a few counts of this clonotype. As DNA, the CDR3 is TGTGCCAGCAGTTTATGGGCGGGACAGCAGTTCTTC. It translates to CASSLWAGQQFF. The rearrangement uses TRBV27 and TRBJ2-1, with D tentatively TRBD2 (6 bases). The CDR3 length is 12 residues. Looked up from germline, CDR1 is MNHEY and CDR2 is SMNVEV (reference sequence). The germline V and J ends were trimmed by 1 base and 11 bases, with 9 bases remaining between them.

This clonotype was counted at least ten times. J is TRBJ2-1 and V is TRBV7-2; 10 bases fit TRBD2. The germline V gene encodes CDR1 SGHTA and CDR2 FQGNSA. CDR3 length: 15 residues. V lost 1 base and J lost 7; bases outside the gene matches: 4. DNA for the CDR3: TGTGCCAGCAGCTTAGGGGTTAGCGGGAGGAATGAGCAGTTCTTC. The encoded protein is CASSLGVSGRNEQFF.

This clonotype was observed many times. The chain couples TRBV9 to TRBJ2-7; TRBD1 is a possible D gene (6 bases). CDR1 and CDR2 (germline): SGDLS, YYNGEE. Trimming pared 4 bases from V and 6 bases from J, leaving 17 bases between. There are 14 residues in the CDR3. The CDR3 region has the DNA TGTGCCAGCAGCCCTGTTCAGGGGCTGGGCGAGCAGTACTTC. This encodes CASSPVQGLGEQYF.

The genes are TRBV12-3 or TRBV12-4 and TRBJ1-1, with 9 nucleotides matching TRBD1. This CDR3 has 15 amino acids. Trimming took 2 bases from V and 4 from J; bases not matched to a gene: 5. DNA of the CDR3: TGTGCCAGCAGTTTAAAGACAGGGGGGATCACTGAAGCTTTCTTT. Amino acids: CASSLKTGGITEAFF.

Ten or more counts support this clonotype. V is TRBV20-1 and J is TRBJ2-6, with D hard to call. Germline V gene lookup returns CDR1 DFQATT and CDR2 SNEGSKA (reference sequence). Trimming pared 5 bases from V and 0 bases from J, leaving 11 bases between. The CDR3 has 15 amino acids. CDR3 amino acids: CSALVSVSGANVLTF. For the CDR3, the DNA is TGCAGTGCTTTAGTATCCGTCTCTGGGGCCAACGTCCTGACTTTC.

This clonotype was seen more than once but under ten times. The chain uses TRBV6-5 and TRBJ2-3; 11 bases fit TRBD2. This CDR3 comprises 17 residues. CDR1 and CDR2 (germline): MNHEY, SVGAGI. Trimming removed 0 bases from V and 2 bases from J; junction bases left unmatched: 4. CDR3 nucleotide sequence: TGTGCCAGCAGTTACTCGGTAGCGGGAGGGAACACAGATACGCAGTATTTT. Translation gives CASSYSVAGGNTDTQYF.

Notes on this clonotype: A clone one base away is much larger, so this may be a read error. This rearrangement joins TRBV20-1 to TRBJ2-3, with 9 nucleotides matching TRBD2. Germline V CDR1 and CDR2: DFQATT, SNEGSKA (reference sequence). The CDR3 contains 16 residues. In nucleotides, the CDR3 is TGCAGTGCTAGAGACCACCTAGCGGGAAGAACAGATACGCACTATTTT. As protein: CSARDHLAGRTDTHYF.

This clonotype was recorded at least ten times. This sequence joins TRBV29-1 and TRBJ2-7; 9 nucleotides align to TRBD1. The V gene's germline CDR1 is SQVTM and CDR2 ANQGSEA. With 6 bases clipped from V and 2 bases from J, the junction kept 5 bases outside the gene matches. This CDR3 comprises 13 residues. CDR3 nucleotides: TGCAGCGTAGCGACAGGGGGGACCTACGAGCAGTACTTC. This gives the protein CSVATGGTYEQYF.